Listed here are 5 T cell receptor beta chains from one sample, sequenced in a study of beta chain features in type 1 diabetes. Investigators reverse transcribed all isolated RNA, so they sequenced expressed TCRB transcripts. Sequencing was performed with immunoSEQ multiplex PCR; in TCRdb, only in-frame clones are kept and a portion is missing. The table records under 900,000 clones, under 20% of them present only once. Material: naive CD4+ T cells from blood. These receptors came from a woman under 30 in good health.

V gene TRBV5-1 combines with J gene TRBJ2-6; the D is unclear. Germline assignment: CDR1 SGHRS and CDR2 YFSETQ. V lost 5 bases and J lost 6, with 3 bases in between. The CDR3 length is 11 residues. CDR3 bases: TGCGCCAGCAGAGAGGCCAACGTCCTGACTTTC. Amino acids: CASREANVLTF.

This clone was observed a handful of times. The chain joins TRBV7-9 to TRBJ1-4; D ambiguous. Trimming left V 4 bases short and J 7 bases short, with 22 bases between. CDR1 is SEHNR, CDR2 FQNEAQ, per germline (reference sequence). The CDR3 extends over 17 amino acids. This CDR3 is CASSSPPIRAQPEKLFF. CDR3 in DNA: TGTGCCAGCAGCTCTCCGCCGATTCGGGCCCAACCTGAAAAACTGTTTTTT.

The rearrangement joins TRBV27 to TRBJ2-5; tentatively, D is TRBD1 (5 bases). The germline V and J ends were trimmed by 3 bases and 2 bases, with 10 bases remaining between them. CDR3 length: 14 amino acids. In germline, CDR1 is MNHEY, CDR2 SMNVEV (reference sequence). The CDR3 loop reads CASSFRTPQETQYF. The CDR3 DNA reads TGTGCCAGCAGTTTTCGGACACCACAAGAGACCCAGTACTTC.

The chain uses TRBV5-6 and TRBJ2-3; D may match TRBD1 or TRBD2 (5 bases each). The CDR3 loop spans 17 amino acids. Germline V gene data show CDR1 as SGHDT and CDR2 as YYEEEE. Trimming left V 2 bases short and J 4 bases short, with 20 bases between. The CDR3 sequence: CASSFRIVGGVADTQYF. Written as DNA, the CDR3 is TGTGCCAGCAGCTTCCGTATTGTTGGGGGAGTGGCAGATACGCAGTATTTT.

The CDR3 loop reads CASSGRGWSTEAFF. CDR3 DNA sequence: TGTGCCAGCAGCGGGAGGGGATGGAGCACTGAAGCTTTCTTT. The chain is built from TRBV28 and TRBJ1-1; perhaps TRBD1 as D (5 bases). V dropped 6 bases and J dropped 4 bases, with 15 bases sitting between them. CDR3 length: 14 residues. The V gene's germline CDR1 is MDHEN and CDR2 SYDVKM.